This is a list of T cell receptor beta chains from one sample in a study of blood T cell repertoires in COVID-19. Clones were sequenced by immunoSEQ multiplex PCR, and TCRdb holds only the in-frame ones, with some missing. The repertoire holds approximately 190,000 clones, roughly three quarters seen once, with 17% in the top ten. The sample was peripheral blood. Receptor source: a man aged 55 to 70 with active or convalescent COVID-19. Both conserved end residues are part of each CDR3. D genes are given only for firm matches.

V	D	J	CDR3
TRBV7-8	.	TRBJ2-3	CASRSRGSRTDTQYF
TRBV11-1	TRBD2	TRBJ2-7	CASSSYSGRFYEQYF
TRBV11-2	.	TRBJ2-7	CASSLVRGAHYEQYF
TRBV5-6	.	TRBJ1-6	CASSLRGGNSPLHF
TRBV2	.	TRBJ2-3	CASRLAYTDTQYF
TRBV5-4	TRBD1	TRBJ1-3	CASSRQGASGNTIYF
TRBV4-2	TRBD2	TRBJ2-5	CASRGGETQYF
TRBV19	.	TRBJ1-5	CASSTRDGYQPQHF
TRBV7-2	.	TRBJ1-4	CASSSLWGGGEKLFF
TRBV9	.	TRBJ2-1	CASSVGTSYNEQFF
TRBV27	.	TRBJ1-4	CASSFIGGEKLFF